This T cell receptor beta chain comes out of a study of OX40 agonist ivuxolimab in advanced cancers. Broader study findings: Expanded peripheral T-cell antigen specificity went undetermined.

As concerns this clone: Its antigen is not known.

CDR1 MNHNY and CDR2 SVGAGI come from the germline V gene (reference sequence). V lost 6 bases, J lost 3 bases, and 6 bases lay in between. This CDR3 has 11 amino acids. Here immunoSEQ multiplex PCR was the method, and the copy in TCRdb shows in-frame clones only, minus some. The sample lists more than 80,000 clones; 85% to 95% were seen once. This TCR derives from an adult with an advanced solid tumor such as melanoma, head and neck, liver or kidney cancer. This sequence joins TRBV6-6 and TRBJ2-7; a possible D gene is TRBD2 (5 bases). The sample here was CD4+ or CD8+ T cells sorted from blood, taken in a trial of the OX40 agonist ivuxolimab. The CDR3 DNA reads TGTGCCAGCAGGGGGAGCTACGAGCAGTACTTC. This translates into CASRGSYEQYF.